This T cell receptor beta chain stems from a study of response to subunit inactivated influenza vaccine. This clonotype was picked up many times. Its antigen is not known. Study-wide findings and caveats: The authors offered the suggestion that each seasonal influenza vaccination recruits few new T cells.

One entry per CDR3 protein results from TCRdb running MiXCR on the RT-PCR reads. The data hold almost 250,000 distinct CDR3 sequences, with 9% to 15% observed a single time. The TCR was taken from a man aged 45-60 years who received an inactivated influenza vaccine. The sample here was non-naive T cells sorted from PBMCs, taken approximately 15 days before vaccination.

The chain's CDR3 is CASSQEQGAGEQYF. The DNA for the CDR3 is TGTGCCAGCAGCCAAGAGCAGGGGGCGGGGGAGCAGTACTTC. The genes are TRBV14 and TRBJ2-7, with 8 bases aligning to TRBD1. The CDR3 is 14 residues long. J lost 7 bases, V lost 0 bases, and 5 bases had no gene match. Germline V lookup: CDR1 SGHDN, CDR2 FVKESK.